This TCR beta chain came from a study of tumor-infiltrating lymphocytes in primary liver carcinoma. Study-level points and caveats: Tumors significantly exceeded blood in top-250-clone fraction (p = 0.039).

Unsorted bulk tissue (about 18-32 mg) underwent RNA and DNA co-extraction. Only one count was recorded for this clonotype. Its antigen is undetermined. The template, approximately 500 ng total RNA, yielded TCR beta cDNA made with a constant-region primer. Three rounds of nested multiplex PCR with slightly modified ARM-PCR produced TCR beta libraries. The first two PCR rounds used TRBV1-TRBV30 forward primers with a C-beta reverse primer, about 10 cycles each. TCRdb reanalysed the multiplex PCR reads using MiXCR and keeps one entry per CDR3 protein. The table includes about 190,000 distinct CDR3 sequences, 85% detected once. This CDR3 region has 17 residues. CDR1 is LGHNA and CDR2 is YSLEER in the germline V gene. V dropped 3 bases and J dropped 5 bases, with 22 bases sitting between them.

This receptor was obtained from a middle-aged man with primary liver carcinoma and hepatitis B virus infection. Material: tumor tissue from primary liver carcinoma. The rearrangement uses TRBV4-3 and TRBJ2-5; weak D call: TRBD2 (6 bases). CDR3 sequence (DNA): TGCGCCAGCAGCCATGCGGCTAGCGTGAGGGCTCTGGAGACCCAGTACTTC. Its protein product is CASSHAASVRALETQYF.